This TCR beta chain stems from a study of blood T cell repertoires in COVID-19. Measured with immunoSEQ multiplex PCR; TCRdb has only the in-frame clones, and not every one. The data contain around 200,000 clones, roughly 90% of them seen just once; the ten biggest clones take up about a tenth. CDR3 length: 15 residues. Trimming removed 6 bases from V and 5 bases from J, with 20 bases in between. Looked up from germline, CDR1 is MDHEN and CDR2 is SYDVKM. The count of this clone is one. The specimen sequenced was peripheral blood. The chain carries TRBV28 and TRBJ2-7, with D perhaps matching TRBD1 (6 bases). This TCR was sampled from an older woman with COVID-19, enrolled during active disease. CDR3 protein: CASSPVLGAGHEQYF. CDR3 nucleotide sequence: TGTGCCAGCAGCCCCGTTTTGGGGGCCGGTCACGAGCAGTACTTC.